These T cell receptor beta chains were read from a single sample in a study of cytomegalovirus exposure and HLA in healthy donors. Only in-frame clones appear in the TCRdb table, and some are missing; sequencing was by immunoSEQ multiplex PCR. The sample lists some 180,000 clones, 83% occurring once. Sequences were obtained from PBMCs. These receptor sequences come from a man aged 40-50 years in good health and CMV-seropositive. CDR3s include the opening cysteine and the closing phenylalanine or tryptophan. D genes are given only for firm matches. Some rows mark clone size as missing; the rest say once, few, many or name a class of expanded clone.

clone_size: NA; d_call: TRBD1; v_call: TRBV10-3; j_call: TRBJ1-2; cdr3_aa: CAISESDRGLSNYGYTF; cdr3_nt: TGTGCCATCAGTGAGTCGGACAGGGGGCTGTCGAACTATGGCTACACCTTC
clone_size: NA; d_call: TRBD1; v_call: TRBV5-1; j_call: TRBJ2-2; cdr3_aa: CASSTGQGRTGELFF; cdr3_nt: TGCGCCAGCAGCACGGGACAGGGGCGTACCGGGGAGCTGTTTTTT
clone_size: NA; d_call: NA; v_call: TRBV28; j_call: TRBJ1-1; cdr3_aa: CASSLSSGRVGTEAFF; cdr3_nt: TGTGCCAGCAGTTTATCGTCCGGGAGGGTCGGAACTGAAGCTTTCTTT
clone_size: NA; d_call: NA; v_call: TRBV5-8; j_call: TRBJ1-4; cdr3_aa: CASSQEGLTSEKLFF; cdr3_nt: TGTGCCAGCAGCCAGGAGGGCCTCACTAGTGAAAAACTGTTTTTT
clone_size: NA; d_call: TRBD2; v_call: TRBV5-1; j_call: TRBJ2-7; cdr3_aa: CASRPGTSPLEQYF; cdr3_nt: TGCGCCAGCAGACCGGGGACTAGCCCTCTCGAGCAGTACTTC
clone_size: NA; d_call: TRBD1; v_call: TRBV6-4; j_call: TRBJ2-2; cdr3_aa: CASGPDRASGELFF; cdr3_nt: TGTGCCAGCGGTCCGGACAGGGCATCCGGGGAGCTGTTTTTT
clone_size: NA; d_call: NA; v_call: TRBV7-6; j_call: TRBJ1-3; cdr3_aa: CASSRDGDSGNTIYF; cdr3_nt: TGTGCCAGCAGCCGAGACGGAGACTCTGGAAACACCATATATTTT
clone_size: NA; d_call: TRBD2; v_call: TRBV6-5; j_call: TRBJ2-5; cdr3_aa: CASSYGTSQETQYF; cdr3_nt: TGTGCCAGCAGTTATGGGACTAGTCAAGAGACCCAGTACTTC
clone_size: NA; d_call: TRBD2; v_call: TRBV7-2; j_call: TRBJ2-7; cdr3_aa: CASSFTGGPYEQYF; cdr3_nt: TGTGCCAGCAGCTTCACGGGAGGGCCCTACGAGCAGTACTTC
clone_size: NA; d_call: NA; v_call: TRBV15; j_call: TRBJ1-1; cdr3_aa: CATSRSRNTEAFF; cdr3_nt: TGTGCCACCAGCAGGTCTCGTAACACTGAAGCTTTCTTT
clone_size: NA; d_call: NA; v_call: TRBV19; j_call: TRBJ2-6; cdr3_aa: CASGSGANVLTF; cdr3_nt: TGTGCCAGCGGTTCCGGGGCCAACGTCCTGACTTTC
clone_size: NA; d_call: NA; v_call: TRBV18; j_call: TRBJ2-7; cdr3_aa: CASSPPGQLSSYEQYF; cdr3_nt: TGTGCCAGCTCACCACCCGGACAGCTAAGCTCCTACGAGCAGTACTTC
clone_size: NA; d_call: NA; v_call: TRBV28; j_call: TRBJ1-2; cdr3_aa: CASRTREIYGYTF; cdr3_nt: TGTGCCAGCAGAACCCGGGAGATCTATGGCTACACCTTC
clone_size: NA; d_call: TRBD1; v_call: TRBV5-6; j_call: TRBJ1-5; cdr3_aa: CASSSGPGTGHQPQHF; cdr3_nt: TGTGCCAGCAGCTCTGGGCCCGGGACAGGGCACCAGCCCCAGCATTTT
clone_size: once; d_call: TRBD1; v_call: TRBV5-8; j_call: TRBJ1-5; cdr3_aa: CASTVKGQGASYSNQPQHF; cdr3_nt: TGTGCCAGCACCGTTAAGGGACAGGGGGCTTCCTATAGCAATCAGCCCCAGCATTTT
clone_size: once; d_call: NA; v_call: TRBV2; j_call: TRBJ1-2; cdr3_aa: CASSGGQGEGFGYTF; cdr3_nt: TGTGCCAGCAGTGGAGGCCAAGGGGAGGGGTTTGGCTACACCTTC
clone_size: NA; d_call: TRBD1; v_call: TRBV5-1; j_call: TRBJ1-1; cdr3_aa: CASSPGQGGVMNTEAFF; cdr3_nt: TGCGCCAGCAGCCCAGGACAGGGAGGCGTGATGAACACTGAAGCTTTCTTT
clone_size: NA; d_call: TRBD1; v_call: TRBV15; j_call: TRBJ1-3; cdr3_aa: CATSGSTGGHTIYF; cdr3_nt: TGTGCCACCAGCGGATCGACAGGGGGCCACACCATATATTTT
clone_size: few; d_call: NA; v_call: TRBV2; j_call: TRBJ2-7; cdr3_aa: CASSEVKVGPLSYEQYF; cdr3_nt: TGTGCCAGCAGTGAAGTGAAGGTGGGGCCTCTGTCCTACGAGCAGTACTTC
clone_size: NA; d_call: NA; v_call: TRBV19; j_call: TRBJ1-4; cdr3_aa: CASSIVGAGEKLFF; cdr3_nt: TGTGCCAGTAGTATAGTTGGAGCGGGAGAAAAACTGTTTTTT
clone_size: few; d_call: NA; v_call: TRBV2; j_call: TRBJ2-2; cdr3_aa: CASSDSPGGTGELFF; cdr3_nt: TGTGCCAGCAGTGATAGCCCAGGGGGGACCGGGGAGCTGTTTTTT
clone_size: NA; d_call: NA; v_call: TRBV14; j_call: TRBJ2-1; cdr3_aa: CASSAFIFNNEQFF; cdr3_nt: TGTGCCAGCAGTGCGTTTATCTTCAACAATGAGCAGTTCTTC
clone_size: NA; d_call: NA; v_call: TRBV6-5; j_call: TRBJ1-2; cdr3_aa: CASSPRQGTNYGYTF; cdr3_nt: TGTGCCAGCAGCCCCCGGCAGGGGACTAACTATGGCTACACCTTC
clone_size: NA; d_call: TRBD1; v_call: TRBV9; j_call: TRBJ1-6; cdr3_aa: CASSRDRGDSPLHF; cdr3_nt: TGTGCCAGCAGCCGGGACAGGGGGGACTCACCCCTCCACTTT
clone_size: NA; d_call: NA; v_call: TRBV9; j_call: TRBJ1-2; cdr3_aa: CASTNRGNYGYTF; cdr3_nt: TGTGCCAGCACCAACCGGGGGAACTATGGCTACACCTTC
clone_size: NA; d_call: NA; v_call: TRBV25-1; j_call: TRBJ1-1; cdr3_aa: CASSRGTSEAFF; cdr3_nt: TGTGCCAGCAGTCGGGGAACCAGTGAAGCTTTCTTT
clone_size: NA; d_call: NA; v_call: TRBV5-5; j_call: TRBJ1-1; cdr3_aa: CASSPDRLRTEAFF; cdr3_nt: TGTGCCAGCAGCCCAGACAGGTTGCGCACTGAAGCTTTCTTT
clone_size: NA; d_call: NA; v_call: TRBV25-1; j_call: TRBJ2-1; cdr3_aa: CASSSTVPYNEQFF; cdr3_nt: TGTGCCAGCAGTAGTACGGTCCCCTACAATGAGCAGTTCTTC
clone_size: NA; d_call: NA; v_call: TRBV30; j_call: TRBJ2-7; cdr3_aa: CAWSRFGSYEQYF; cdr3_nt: TGTGCCTGGAGTCGCTTCGGGAGCTACGAGCAGTACTTC
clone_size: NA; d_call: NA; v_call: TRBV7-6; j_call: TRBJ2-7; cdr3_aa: CASSSTSGGFTVDEQYF; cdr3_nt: TGTGCCAGCAGCTCTACCTCTGGAGGGTTTACGGTCGACGAGCAGTACTTC
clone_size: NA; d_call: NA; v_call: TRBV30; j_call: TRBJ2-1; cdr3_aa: CAWNRGTYNEQFF; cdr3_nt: TGTGCCTGGAACCGGGGGACCTACAATGAGCAGTTCTTC
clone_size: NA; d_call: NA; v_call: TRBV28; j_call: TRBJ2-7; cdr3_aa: CASSLSPVTYEQYF; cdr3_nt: TGTGCCAGCAGTTTATCCCCCGTAACCTACGAGCAGTACTTC
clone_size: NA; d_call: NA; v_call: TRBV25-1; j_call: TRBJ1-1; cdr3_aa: CASSEAGGGTEAFF; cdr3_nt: TGTGCCAGCAGTGAGGCGGGGGGCGGAACTGAAGCTTTCTTT
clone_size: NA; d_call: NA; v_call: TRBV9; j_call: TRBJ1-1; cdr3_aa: CASSVGGQNTEAFF; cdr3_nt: TGTGCCAGCAGCGTAGGAGGGCAGAACACTGAAGCTTTCTTT
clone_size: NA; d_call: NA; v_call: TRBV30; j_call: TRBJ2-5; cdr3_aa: CAWSVGERETQYF; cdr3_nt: TGTGCCTGGAGTGTAGGGGAACGAGAGACCCAGTACTTC
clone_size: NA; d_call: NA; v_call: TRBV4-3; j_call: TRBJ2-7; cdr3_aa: CASSQVRRQHEQYF; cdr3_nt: TGCGCCAGCAGCCAAGTGAGGAGACAGCACGAGCAGTACTTC
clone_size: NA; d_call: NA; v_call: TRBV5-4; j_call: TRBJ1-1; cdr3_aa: CASSSRGLHTEAFF; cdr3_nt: TGTGCCAGCAGTTCCAGAGGATTACACACTGAAGCTTTCTTT
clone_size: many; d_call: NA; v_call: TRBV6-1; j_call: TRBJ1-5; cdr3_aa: CASSEGSVDNQPQHF; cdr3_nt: TGTGCCAGCAGTGAAGGGTCGGTTGACAATCAGCCCCAGCATTTT
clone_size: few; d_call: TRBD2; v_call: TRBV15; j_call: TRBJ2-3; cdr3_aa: CATSRGRTSGATDTQYF; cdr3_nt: TGTGCCACCAGCAGAGGAAGGACTAGCGGGGCCACAGATACGCAGTATTTT
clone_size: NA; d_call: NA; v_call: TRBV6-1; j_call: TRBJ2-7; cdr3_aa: CASRGGRQQTYEQYF; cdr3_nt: TGTGCCAGCCGAGGAGGACGGCAGCAGACCTACGAGCAGTACTTC
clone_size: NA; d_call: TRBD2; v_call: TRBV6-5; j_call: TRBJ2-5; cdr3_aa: CASSYQSGSPQETQYF; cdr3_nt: TGTGCCAGCAGTTATCAGAGCGGGAGCCCCCAAGAGACCCAGTACTTC
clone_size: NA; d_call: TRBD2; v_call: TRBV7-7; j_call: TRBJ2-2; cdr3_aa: CASSMGLAGGPNGELFF; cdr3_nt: TGTGCCAGCAGCATGGGACTAGCGGGAGGGCCTAACGGGGAGCTGTTTTTT
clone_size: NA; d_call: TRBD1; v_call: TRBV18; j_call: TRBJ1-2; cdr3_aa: CASSPRQGEGYTF; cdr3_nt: TGTGCCAGCTCACCACGCCAGGGGGAGGGCTACACCTTC
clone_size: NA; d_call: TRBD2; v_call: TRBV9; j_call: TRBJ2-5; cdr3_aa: CASSPRTSLREQYF; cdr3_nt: TGTGCCAGCAGCCCCCGGACTAGTCTTAGGGAGCAGTACTTC
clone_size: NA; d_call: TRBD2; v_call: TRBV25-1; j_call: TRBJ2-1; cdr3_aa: CASSLWTSDNEQFF; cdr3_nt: TGTGCCAGCAGTCTTTGGACTAGCGACAATGAGCAGTTCTTC
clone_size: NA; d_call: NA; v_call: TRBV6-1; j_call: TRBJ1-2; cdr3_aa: CASRTVYGYTF; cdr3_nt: TGTGCCAGCAGGACAGTCTATGGCTACACCTTC
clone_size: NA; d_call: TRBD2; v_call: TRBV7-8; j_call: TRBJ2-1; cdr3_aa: CASALLAGAYNEQFF; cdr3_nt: TGTGCCAGCGCCCTACTAGCGGGAGCCTACAATGAGCAGTTCTTC
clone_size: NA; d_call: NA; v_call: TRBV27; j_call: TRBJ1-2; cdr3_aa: CAAQDSTAPYGYTF; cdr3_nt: TGTGCCGCACAGGATTCGACAGCTCCCTATGGCTACACCTTC
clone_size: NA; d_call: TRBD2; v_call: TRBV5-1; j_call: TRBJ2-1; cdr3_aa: CASSIDPSGSNEQFF; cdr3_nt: TGCGCCAGCAGCATCGATCCTAGCGGGAGCAATGAGCAGTTCTTC
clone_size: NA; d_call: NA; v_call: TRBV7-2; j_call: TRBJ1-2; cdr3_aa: CASSLFSGGGDYGYTF; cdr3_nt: TGTGCCAGCAGCTTATTCTCGGGGGGCGGTGACTATGGCTACACCTTC
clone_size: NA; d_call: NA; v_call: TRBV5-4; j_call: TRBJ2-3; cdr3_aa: CASSLQGGGIDTQYF; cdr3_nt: TGTGCCAGCAGCTTGCAAGGGGGAGGGATTGATACGCAGTATTTT
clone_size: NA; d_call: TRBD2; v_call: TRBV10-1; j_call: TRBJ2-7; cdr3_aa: CASSDLIAGGPNEQYF; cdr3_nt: TGCGCCAGCAGTGATCTTATAGCGGGAGGGCCCAACGAGCAGTACTTC
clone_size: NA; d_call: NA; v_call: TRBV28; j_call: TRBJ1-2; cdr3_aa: CASSSGLYGYTF; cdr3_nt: TGTGCCAGCAGTTCAGGGTTGTATGGCTACACCTTC
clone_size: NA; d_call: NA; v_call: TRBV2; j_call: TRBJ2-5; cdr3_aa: CASGEVGETQYF; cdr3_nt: TGTGCCAGCGGGGAGGTCGGAGAGACCCAGTACTTC
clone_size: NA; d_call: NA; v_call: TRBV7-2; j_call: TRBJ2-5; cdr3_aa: CATGETQYF; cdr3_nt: TGTGCCACCGGGGAGACCCAGTACTTC
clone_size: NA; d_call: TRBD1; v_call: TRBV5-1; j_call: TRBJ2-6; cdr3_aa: CASRRDRGTGANVLTF; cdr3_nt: TGCGCCAGCAGAAGAGACAGGGGAACTGGGGCCAACGTCCTGACTTTC
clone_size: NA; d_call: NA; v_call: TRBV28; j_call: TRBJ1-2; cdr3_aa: CASSLGSGPNYGYTF; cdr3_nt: TGTGCCAGCAGTTTGGGGTCAGGGCCTAACTATGGCTACACCTTC
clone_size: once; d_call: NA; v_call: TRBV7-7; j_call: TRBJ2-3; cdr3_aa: CASSHGRGTDTQYF; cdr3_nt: TGTGCCAGCAGCCACGGTCGGGGCACAGATACGCAGTATTTT